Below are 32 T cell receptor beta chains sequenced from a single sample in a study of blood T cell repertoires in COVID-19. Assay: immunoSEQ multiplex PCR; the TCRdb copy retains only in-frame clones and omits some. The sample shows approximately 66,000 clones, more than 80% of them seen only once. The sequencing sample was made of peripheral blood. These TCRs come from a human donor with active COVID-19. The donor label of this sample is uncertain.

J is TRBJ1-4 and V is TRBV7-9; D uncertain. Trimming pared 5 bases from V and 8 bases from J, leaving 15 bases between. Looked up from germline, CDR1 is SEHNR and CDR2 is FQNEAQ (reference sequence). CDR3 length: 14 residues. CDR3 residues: CASSTMGPGEKLFF. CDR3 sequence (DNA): TGTGCCAGCAGCACCATGGGCCCGGGGGAAAAACTGTTTTTT.

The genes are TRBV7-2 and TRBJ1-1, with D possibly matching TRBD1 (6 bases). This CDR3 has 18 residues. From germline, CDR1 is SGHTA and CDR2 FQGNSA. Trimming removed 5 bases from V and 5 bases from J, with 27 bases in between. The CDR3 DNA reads TGTGCCAGCAGCCCGTCGGCCGTAACAGGGACCGGGAAAACTGAAGCTTTCTTT. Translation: CASSPSAVTGTGKTEAFF.

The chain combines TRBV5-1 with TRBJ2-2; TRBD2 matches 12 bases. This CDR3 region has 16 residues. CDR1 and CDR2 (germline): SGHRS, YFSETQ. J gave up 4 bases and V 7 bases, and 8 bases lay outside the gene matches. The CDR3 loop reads CASGLTSGSGTGELFF. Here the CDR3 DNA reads TGCGCCAGCGGATTGACTAGCGGGAGTGGCACCGGGGAGCTGTTTTTT.

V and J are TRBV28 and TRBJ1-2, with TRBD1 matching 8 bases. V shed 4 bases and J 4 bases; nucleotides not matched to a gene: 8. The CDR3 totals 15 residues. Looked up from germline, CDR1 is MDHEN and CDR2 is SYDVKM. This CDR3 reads CASSYGTGGSYGYTF. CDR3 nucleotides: TGTGCCAGCAGTTATGGGACAGGCGGGTCCTATGGCTACACCTTC.

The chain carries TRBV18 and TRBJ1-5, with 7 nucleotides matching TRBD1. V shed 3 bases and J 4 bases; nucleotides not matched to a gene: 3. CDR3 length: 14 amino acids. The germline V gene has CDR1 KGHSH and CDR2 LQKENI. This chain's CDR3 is CASSPGTANQPQHF. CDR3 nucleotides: TGTGCCAGCTCACCTGGGACAGCTAATCAGCCCCAGCATTTT.

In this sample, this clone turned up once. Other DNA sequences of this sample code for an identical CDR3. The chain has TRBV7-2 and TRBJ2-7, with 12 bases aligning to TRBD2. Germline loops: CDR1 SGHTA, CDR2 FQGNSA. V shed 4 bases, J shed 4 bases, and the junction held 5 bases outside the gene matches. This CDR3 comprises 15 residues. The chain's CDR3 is CASSSLAGGPYEQYF. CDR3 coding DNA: TGTGCCAGCAGCTCTCTAGCGGGGGGGCCGTACGAGCAGTACTTC.

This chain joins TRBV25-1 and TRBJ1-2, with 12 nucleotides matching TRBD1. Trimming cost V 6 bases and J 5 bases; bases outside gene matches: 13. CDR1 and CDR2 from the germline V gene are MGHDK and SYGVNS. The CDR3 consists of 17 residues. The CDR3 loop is CASSHRGTGGDPYGYTF. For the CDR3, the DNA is TGTGCCAGCAGCCACCGAGGGACAGGGGGCGACCCTTATGGCTACACCTTC.

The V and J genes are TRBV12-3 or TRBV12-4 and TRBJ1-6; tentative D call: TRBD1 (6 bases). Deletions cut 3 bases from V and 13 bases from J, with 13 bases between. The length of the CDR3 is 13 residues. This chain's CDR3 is CASSLRGRRPLHF. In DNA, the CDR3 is TGTGCCAGCAGTTTGCGGGGGCGTAGGCCCCTCCACTTT.

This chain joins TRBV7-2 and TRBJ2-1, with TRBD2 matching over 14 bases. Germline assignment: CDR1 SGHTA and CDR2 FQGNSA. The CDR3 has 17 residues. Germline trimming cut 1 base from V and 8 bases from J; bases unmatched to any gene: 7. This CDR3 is CASSLVGTSGSPDEQFF. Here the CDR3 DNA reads TGTGCCAGCAGCTTAGTCGGGACTAGCGGGAGTCCTGATGAGCAGTTCTTC.

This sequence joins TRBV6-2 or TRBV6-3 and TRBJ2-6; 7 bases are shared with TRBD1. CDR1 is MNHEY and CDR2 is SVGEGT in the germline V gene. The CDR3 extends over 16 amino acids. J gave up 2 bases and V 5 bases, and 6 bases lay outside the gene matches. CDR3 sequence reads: CASSSYRGAGANVLTF. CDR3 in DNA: TGTGCCAGCAGTAGTTACAGGGGTGCTGGGGCCAACGTCCTGACTTTC.

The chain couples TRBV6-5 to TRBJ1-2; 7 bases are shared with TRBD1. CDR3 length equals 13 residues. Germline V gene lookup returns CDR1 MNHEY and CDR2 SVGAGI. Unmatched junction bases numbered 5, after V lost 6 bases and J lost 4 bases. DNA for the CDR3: TGTGCCAGCAGGGGGGACAGAACCTATGGCTACACCTTC. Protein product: CASRGDRTYGYTF.

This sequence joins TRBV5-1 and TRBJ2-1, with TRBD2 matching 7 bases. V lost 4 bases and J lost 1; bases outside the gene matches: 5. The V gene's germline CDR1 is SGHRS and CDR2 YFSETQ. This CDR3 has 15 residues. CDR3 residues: CASSLPGGSYNEQFF. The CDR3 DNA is TGCGCCAGCAGCCTCCCGGGGGGATCCTACAATGAGCAGTTCTTC.

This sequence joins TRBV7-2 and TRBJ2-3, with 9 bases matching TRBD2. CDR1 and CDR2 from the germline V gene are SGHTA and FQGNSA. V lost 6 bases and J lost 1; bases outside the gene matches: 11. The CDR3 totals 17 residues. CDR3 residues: CASRGGRAGGGTDTQYF. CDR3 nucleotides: TGTGCCAGCAGAGGCGGGAGGGCCGGGGGCGGCACAGATACGCAGTATTTT.

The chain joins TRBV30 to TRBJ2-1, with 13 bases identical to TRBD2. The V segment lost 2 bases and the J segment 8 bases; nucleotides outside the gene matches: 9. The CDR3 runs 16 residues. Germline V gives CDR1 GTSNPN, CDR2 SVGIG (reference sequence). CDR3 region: CAWSILGLAGVDEQFF. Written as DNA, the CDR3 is TGTGCCTGGAGTATTCTAGGACTAGCGGGAGTAGATGAGCAGTTCTTC.

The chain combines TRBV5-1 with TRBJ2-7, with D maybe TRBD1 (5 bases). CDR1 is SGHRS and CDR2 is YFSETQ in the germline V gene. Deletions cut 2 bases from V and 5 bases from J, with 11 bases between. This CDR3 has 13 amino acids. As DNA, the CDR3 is TGCGCCAGCAGCTTAGGCAGGGAAGACGAGCAGTACTTC. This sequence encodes CASSLGREDEQYF.

CDR3 loop: CASSYFAGDQPQHF. CDR3 sequence (DNA): TGTGCCAGCAGTTACTTTGCAGGGGATCAGCCCCAGCATTTT. This chain uses TRBV6-5 with TRBJ1-5, with D possibly TRBD1 on 6 matching bases. The germline CDR1 and CDR2 sequences are MNHEY and SVGAGI. The ends were cut back, 1 base at V and 5 bases at J, with 9 bases in the middle. This CDR3 is built from 14 residues.

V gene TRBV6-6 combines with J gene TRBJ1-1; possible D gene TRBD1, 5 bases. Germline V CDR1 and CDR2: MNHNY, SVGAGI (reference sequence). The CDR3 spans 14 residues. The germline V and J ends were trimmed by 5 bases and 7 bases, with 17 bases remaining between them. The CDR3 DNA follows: TGTGCCAGCAGTGCGTATACAGGAATTCTTGAAGCTTTCTTT. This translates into CASSAYTGILEAFF.

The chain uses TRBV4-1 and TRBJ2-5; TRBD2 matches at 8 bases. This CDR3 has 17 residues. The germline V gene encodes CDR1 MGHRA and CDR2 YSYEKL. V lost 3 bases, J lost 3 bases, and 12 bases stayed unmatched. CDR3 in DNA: TGCGCCAGCAGCCATACACCTAAGGGAGCGGGAGAAGAGACCCAGTACTTC. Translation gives CASSHTPKGAGEETQYF.

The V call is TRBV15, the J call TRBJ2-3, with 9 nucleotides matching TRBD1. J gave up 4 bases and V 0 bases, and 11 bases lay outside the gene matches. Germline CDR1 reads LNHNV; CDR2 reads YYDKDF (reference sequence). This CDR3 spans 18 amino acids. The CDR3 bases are TGTGCCACCAGCAGAGATCACGCGGGACAGGGTGGGGCAGATACGCAGTATTTT. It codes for CATSRDHAGQGGADTQYF.

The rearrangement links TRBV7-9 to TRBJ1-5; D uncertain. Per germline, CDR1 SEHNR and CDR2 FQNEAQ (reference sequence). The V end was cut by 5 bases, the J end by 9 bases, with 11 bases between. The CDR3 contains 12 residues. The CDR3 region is CASSQEGRPQHF. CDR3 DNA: TGTGCCAGCAGCCAGGAGGGCCGGCCCCAGCATTTT.

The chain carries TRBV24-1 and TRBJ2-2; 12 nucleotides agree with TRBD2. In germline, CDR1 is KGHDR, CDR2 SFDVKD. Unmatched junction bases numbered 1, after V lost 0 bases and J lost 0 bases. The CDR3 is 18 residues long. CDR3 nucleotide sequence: TGTGCCACCAGTGATTTGTCTAGCGGGAGGGCGAACACCGGGGAGCTGTTTTTT. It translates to CATSDLSSGRANTGELFF.

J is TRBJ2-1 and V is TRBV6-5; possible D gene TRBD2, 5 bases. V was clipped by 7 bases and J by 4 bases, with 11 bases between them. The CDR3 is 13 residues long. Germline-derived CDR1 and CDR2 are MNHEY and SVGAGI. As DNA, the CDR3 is TGTGCCAGCACCCATCGCGGGTACAATGAGCAGTTCTTC. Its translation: CASTHRGYNEQFF.

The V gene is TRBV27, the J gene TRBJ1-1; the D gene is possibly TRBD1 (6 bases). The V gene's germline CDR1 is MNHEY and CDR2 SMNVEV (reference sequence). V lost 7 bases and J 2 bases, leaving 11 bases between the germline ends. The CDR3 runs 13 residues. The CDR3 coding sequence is TGTGCCAGCACCAAGGACAGCAACACTGAAGCTTTCTTT. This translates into CASTKDSNTEAFF.

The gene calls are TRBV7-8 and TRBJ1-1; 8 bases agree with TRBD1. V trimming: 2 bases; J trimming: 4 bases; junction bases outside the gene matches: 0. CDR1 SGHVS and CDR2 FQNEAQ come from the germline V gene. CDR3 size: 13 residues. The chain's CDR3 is CASSLTGGTEAFF. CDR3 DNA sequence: TGTGCCAGCAGCTTAACAGGGGGCACTGAAGCTTTCTTT.

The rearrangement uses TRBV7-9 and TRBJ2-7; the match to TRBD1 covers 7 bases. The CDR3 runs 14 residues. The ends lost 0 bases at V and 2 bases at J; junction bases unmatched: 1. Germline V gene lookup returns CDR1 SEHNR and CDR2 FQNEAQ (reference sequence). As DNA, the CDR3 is TGTGCCAGCAGCTTAGCCACAGGGGCCTACGAGCAGTACTTC. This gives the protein CASSLATGAYEQYF.

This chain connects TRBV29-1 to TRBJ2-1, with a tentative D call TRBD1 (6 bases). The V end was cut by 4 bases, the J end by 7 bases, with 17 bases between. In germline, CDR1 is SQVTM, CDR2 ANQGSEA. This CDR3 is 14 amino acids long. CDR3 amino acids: CSVGVGGSYNEQFF. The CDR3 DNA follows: TGCAGCGTTGGGGTAGGGGGATCTTATAATGAGCAGTTCTTC.

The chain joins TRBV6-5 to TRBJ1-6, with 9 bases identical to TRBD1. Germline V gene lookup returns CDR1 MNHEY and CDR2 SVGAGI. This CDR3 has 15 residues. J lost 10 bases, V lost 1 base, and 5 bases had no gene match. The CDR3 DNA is TGTGCCAGCAGTTACTTGGGACAGGGCGAATCACCCCTCCACTTT. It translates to CASSYLGQGESPLHF.

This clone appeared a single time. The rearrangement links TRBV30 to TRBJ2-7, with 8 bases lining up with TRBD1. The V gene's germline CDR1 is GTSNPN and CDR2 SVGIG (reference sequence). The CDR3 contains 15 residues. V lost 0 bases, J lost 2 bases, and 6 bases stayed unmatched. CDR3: CAWSVRGQVTYEQYF. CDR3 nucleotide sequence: TGTGCCTGGAGTGTACGGGGACAGGTAACCTACGAGCAGTACTTC.

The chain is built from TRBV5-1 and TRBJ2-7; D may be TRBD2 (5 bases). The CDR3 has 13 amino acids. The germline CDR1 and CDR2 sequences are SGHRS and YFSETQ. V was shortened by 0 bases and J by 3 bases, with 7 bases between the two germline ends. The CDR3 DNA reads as TGCGCCAGCAGCTTGGCGGGGATCTACGAGCAGTACTTC. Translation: CASSLAGIYEQYF.

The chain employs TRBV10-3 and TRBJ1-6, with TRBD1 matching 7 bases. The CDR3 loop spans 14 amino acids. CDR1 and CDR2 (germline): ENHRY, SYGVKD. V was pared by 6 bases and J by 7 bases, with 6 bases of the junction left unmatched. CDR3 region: CAIRTGTENSPLHF. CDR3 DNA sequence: TGTGCCATCAGAACCGGGACAGAGAATTCACCCCTCCACTTT.

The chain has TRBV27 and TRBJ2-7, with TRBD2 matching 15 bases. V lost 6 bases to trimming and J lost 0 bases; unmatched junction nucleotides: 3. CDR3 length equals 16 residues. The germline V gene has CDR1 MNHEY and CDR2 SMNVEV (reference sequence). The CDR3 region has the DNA TGTGCCAGCAGGCCGGGACTAGCGGGAGGCTCCTACGAGCAGTACTTC. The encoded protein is CASRPGLAGGSYEQYF.

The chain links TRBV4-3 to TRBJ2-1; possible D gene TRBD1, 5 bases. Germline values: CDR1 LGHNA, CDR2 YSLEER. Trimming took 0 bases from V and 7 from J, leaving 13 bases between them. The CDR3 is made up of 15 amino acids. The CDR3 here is CASSQDSAGWNEQFF. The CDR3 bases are TGCGCCAGCAGCCAAGATTCCGCAGGGTGGAATGAGCAGTTCTTC.